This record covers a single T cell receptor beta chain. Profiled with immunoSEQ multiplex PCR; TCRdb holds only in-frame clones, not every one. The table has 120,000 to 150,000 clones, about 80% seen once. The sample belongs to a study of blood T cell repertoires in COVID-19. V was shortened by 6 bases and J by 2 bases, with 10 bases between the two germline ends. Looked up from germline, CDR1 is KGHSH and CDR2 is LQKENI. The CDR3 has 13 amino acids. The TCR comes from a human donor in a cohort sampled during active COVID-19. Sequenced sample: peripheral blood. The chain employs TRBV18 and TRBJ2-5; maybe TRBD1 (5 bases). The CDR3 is CASSPDRQETQYF. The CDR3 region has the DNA TGTGCCAGCTCTCCAGACAGACAAGAGACCCAGTACTTC.